Listed here are 17 T cell receptor beta chains from one sample, sequenced in a study of blood T cells in healthy people across ages. Together with a sample-barcoded 5' primer, a J-beta primer mix was included in a second PCR lasting roughly 6 to 12 cycles. Each CDR3 protein is one row after TCRdb ran MiXCR on the 5' RACE reads. The sample yields approximately 730,000 distinct CDR3 sequences, around 46% seen once. The sample was blood. The receptors here all came from a woman aged 55-70 years in good health.

The chain links TRBV20-1 to TRBJ2-7; D is ambiguous. The CDR3 extends over 10 amino acids. Trimming left V 6 bases short and J 6 bases short, with 9 bases between. Germline loops: CDR1 DFQATT, CDR2 SNEGSKA (reference sequence). The DNA for the CDR3 is TGCAGTGCGGAATACGGCGAGCAGTACTTC. Translated, it gives CSAEYGEQYF.

The chain is built from TRBV12-3 or TRBV12-4 and TRBJ2-3, with 9 bases identical to TRBD2. The CDR3 has 16 amino acids. Germline trimming cut 6 bases from V and 8 bases from J; bases unmatched to any gene: 15. The CDR3 loop reads CASSPASTSGLVTQYF. The CDR3 DNA reads TGTGCCAGCAGCCCCGCCTCGACTAGCGGCCTGGTTACGCAGTATTTT.

J is TRBJ1-4 and V is TRBV27; 9 bases map to TRBD1. The CDR3 sequence is 16 residues long. In germline, CDR1 is MNHEY, CDR2 SMNVEV (reference sequence). V trimming: 0 bases; J trimming: 7 bases; junction bases outside the gene matches: 6. Here the CDR3 reads CASSLSRQGVGEKLFF. CDR3 in DNA: TGTGCCAGCAGTTTATCTCGACAGGGGGTCGGTGAAAAACTGTTTTTT.

In its sample, this clonotype was seen a few times. The chain links TRBV7-2 to TRBJ1-1; TRBD1 might be the D (5 bases). The CDR3 totals 14 residues. V lost 5 bases and J 4 bases, leaving 14 bases between the germline ends. The germline V gene has CDR1 SGHTA and CDR2 FQGNSA. The CDR3: CASSPMTVSTEAFF. The CDR3 DNA follows: TGTGCCAGCAGCCCCATGACAGTTAGCACTGAAGCTTTCTTT.

The CDR3 sequence is CASRPNLAGGEWQGNIQYF. CDR3 nucleotide sequence: TGTGCCAGCAGGCCTAATTTAGCGGGAGGCGAATGGCAGGGTAACATTCAGTACTTC. The gene calls are TRBV28 and TRBJ2-4; TRBD2 aligns across 10 bases. V lost 6 bases and J lost 7; bases outside the gene matches: 21. The CDR3 contains 19 residues. Germline CDR1 MDHEN, CDR2 SYDVKM. Full variable domain (missing parts from reference TRBV28 and TRBJ2-4): DVKVTQSSRYLVKRTGEKVFLECVQDMDHENMFWYRQDPGLGLRLIYFSYDVKMKEKGDIPEGYSVSREKKERFSLILESASTNQTSMYLCASRPNLAGGEWQGNIQYFGAGTRLSVL.

The chain combines TRBV5-6 with TRBJ2-3; a possible D gene is TRBD1 (7 bases). The CDR3 runs to 14 residues. Germline CDR1 is SGHDT and CDR2 is YYEEEE. The V gene lost 4 bases and the J gene lost 6 bases, with 15 bases spanning the gap. CDR3 region: CASSGRTGRDTQYF. CDR3 DNA sequence: TGTGCCAGCAGCGGGAGGACAGGAAGGGATACGCAGTATTTT. Looking up the rest from reference TRBV5-6 and TRBJ2-3 gives the full variable domain: DAGVTQSPTHLIKTRGQQVTLRCSPKSGHDTVSWYQQALGQGPQFIFQYYEEEERQRGNFPDRFSGHQFPNYSSELNVNALLLGDSALYLCASSGRTGRDTQYFGPGTRLTVL.

This clonotype showed up just a few times. The chain combines TRBV28 with TRBJ2-7; 10 bases align to TRBD1. V was clipped by 6 bases and J by 3 bases; unmatched bases: 8. This CDR3 is 15 amino acids long. Germline values: CDR1 MDHEN, CDR2 SYDVKM. CDR3 in amino acids: CASRGMGTGVYEQYF. Here the CDR3 DNA reads TGTGCCAGCAGAGGGATGGGGACAGGGGTCTACGAGCAGTACTTC.

CDR3 residues: CATRREVLNEQYF. As DNA, the CDR3 is TGTGCCACGAGACGTGAGGTACTCAATGAGCAGTACTTC. The J gene is TRBJ2-5, the V gene TRBV6-2 or TRBV6-3; D not certain. Deletions cut 10 bases from V and 11 bases from J, with 23 bases between. From germline, CDR1 is MNHEY and CDR2 SVGEGT. The CDR3 consists of 13 residues.

Remarks on this clonotype: One end of the junction does not line up with germline, which may come from a read error. The chain carries TRBV7-9 and TRBJ2-1; D is perhaps TRBD1 or TRBD2 (7 bases each). The CDR3 covers 13 residues. Looked up from germline, CDR1 is SEHNR and CDR2 is FQNEAQ (reference sequence). The CDR3 is CTSSGDSPNEQFF. The CDR3 DNA sequence: TGTACCAGCAGCGGGGACAGCCCCAATGAGCAGTTCTTC.

The chain uses TRBV11-2 and TRBJ2-1; 7 bases are a match to TRBD2. Trimming cost V 6 bases and J 1 base; bases outside gene matches: 6. Germline V gene lookup returns CDR1 SGHAT and CDR2 FQNNGV. There are 15 residues in the CDR3. CDR3 DNA sequence: TGTGCCAGCAGTAGGAGCGGGGTTTCCTACAATGAGCAGTTCTTC. Translated: CASSRSGVSYNEQFF.

In DNA, the CDR3 is TGTGCCACCAGTGACCCCTCAGCGGGAGTATCCACCGGGGAGCTGTTTTTT. It encodes CATSDPSAGVSTGELFF. This chain uses TRBV24-1 with TRBJ2-2; 8 bases line up with TRBD2. V gave up 4 bases and J gave up 4 bases; unmatched junction bases: 10. The CDR3 has 17 residues. Germline CDR1 reads KGHDR; CDR2 reads SFDVKD.

This clonotype was seen only a few times. This chain uses TRBV6-5 with TRBJ2-6, with 12 positions matching TRBD1. The length of the CDR3 is 18 residues. From germline, CDR1 is MNHEY and CDR2 SVGAGI. V was clipped by 0 bases and J by 4 bases; unmatched bases: 4. The CDR3 DNA reads as TGTGCCAGCAGTTACTCGGGACAGGGGGCAGGCGGGGCCAACGTCCTGACTTTC. Translated: CASSYSGQGAGGANVLTF.

This chain joins TRBV28 and TRBJ2-2; D is uncertain. Germline V lookup: CDR1 MDHEN, CDR2 SYDVKM. The CDR3 consists of 19 residues. V gave up 4 bases and J gave up 4 bases, with 25 bases separating them. This CDR3 is CASSSQIASKGWGTGELFF. The CDR3, as DNA: TGTGCCAGCAGTTCTCAAATAGCATCTAAGGGCTGGGGCACCGGGGAGCTGTTTTTT.

This clonotype was detected many times. The rearrangement links TRBV25-1 to TRBJ2-1; D might be TRBD2 (6 bases). The CDR3 contains 15 residues. V lost 7 bases and J lost 8, with 21 bases in between. CDR1 is MGHDK, CDR2 SYGVNS, per germline. The chain's CDR3 is CASIKGLGGGDEQFF. The CDR3 DNA reads as TGTGCCAGCATTAAAGGTCTTGGGGGAGGCGATGAGCAGTTCTTC.

This clonotype was detected ten times or more. V gene TRBV6-2 or TRBV6-3 combines with J gene TRBJ2-7; tentative D call: TRBD2 (5 bases). The CDR3 runs to 14 residues. Looked up from germline, CDR1 is MNHEY and CDR2 is SVGEGT. The V end was cut by 3 bases, the J end by 3 bases, with 12 bases between. For the CDR3, the DNA is TGTGCCAGCAGTTATCAAGGGAGAAACTACGAGCAGTACTTC. This encodes CASSYQGRNYEQYF.

This chain links TRBV28 with TRBJ2-2; 10 bases line up with TRBD1. This CDR3 is 15 amino acids long. The V segment lost 2 bases and the J segment 3 bases; nucleotides outside the gene matches: 0. CDR1 and CDR2 (germline): MDHEN, SYDVKM. CDR3 nucleotides: TGTGCCAGCAGTTTAGGGACAGGGGACACCGGGGAGCTGTTTTTT. It yields the protein CASSLGTGDTGELFF.

The sample holds many counts of this clonotype. The gene calls are TRBV4-1 and TRBJ2-5; a weak D match, TRBD2 (6 bases). V lost 0 bases, J lost 6 bases, and 14 bases lay in between. The CDR3 has 15 amino acids. In germline, CDR1 is MGHRA, CDR2 YSYEKL. The CDR3 DNA is TGCGCCAGCAGCCAAGATAGCGGTCCAGCGAAGACCCAGTACTTC. Residues: CASSQDSGPAKTQYF.